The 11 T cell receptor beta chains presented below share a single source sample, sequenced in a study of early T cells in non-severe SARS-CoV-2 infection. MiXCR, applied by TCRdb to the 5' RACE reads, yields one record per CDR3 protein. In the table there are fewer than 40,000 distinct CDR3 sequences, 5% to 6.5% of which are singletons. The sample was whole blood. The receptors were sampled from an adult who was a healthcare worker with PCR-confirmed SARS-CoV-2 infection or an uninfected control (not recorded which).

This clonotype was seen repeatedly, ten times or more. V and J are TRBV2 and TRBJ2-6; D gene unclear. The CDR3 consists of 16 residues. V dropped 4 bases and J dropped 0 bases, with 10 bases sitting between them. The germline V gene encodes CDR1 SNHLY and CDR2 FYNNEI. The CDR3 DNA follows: TGTGCCAGCAGTGCCAAAGGGCTCTCTGGGGCCAACGTCCTGACTTTC. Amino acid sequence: CASSAKGLSGANVLTF.

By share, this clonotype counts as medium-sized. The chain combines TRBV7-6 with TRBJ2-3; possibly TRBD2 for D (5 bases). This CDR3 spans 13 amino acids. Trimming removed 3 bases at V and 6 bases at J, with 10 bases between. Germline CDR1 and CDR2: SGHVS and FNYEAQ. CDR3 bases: TGTGCCAGCAGCTTCACTAGAAGGGATACGCAGTATTTT. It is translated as CASSFTRRDTQYF.

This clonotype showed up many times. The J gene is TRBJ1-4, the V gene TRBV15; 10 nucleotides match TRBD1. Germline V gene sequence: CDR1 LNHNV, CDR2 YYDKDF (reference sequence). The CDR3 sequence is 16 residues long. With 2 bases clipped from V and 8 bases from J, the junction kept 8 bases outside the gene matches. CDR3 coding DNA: TGTGCCACCAGCAGAACCGAGACAGGGGGCAGGGAAAAACTGTTTTTT. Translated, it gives CATSRTETGGREKLFF.

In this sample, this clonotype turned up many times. The CDR3 sequence: CASSSILAGAPQDTQYF. The DNA of the CDR3 is TGTGCCAGCAGCTCCATCTTAGCGGGAGCCCCCCAAGATACGCAGTATTTT. The V gene is TRBV11-2, the J gene TRBJ2-3, with 9 bases that match TRBD2. Losses at the gene ends were 4 bases for V and 5 bases for J; bases not matched to a gene: 13. This CDR3 region has 17 residues. Per the germline V gene, CDR1 is SGHAT and CDR2 is FQNNGV.

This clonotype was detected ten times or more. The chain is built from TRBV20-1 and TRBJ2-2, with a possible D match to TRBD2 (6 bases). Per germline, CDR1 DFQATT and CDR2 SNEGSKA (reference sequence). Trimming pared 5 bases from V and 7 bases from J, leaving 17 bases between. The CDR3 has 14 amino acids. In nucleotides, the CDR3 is TGCAGTGCTGTAAAGCCGGGACTTGACGGGGAGCTGTTTTTT. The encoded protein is CSAVKPGLDGELFF.

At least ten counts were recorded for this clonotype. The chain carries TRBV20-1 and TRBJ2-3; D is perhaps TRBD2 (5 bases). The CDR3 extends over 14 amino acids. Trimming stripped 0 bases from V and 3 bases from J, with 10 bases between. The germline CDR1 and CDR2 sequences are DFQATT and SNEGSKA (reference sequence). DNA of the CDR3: TGCAGTGCTAGAGATCGGGGAGCGACAGATACGCAGTATTTT. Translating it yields CSARDRGATDTQYF.

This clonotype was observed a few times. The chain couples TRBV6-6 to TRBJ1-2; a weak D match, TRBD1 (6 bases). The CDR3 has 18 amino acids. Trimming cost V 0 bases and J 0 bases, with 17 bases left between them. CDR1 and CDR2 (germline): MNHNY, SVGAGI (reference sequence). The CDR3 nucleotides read TGTGCCAGCAGTTACTCGAATGCGGGACACCAAACTAACTATGGCTACACCTTC. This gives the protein CASSYSNAGHQTNYGYTF.

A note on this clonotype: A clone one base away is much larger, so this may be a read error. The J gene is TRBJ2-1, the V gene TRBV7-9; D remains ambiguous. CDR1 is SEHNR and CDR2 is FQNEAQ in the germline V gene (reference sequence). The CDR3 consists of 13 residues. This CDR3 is CASSSPREDEQLF. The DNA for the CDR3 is TGTGCCAGCAGCTCACCCCGCGAGGATGAGCAGCTCTTC.

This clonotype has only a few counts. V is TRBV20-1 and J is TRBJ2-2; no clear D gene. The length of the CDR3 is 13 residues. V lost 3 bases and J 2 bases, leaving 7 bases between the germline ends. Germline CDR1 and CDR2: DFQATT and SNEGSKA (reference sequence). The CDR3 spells CSARTPNTGELFF. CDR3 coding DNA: TGCAGTGCTAGGACTCCTAACACCGGGGAGCTGTTTTTT.

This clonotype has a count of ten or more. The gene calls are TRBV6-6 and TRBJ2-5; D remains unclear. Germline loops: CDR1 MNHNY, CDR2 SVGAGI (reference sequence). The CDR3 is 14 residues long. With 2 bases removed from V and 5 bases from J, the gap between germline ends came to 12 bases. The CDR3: CASSYIRADETQYF. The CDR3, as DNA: TGTGCCAGCAGTTACATACGGGCTGACGAGACCCAGTACTTC.

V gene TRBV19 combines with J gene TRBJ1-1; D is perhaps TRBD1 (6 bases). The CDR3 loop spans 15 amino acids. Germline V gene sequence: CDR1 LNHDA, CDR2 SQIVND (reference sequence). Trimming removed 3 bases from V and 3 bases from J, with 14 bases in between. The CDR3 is CASSMEEGVYTEAFF. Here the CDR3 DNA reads TGTGCCAGTAGTATGGAAGAGGGGGTGTACACTGAAGCTTTCTTT.